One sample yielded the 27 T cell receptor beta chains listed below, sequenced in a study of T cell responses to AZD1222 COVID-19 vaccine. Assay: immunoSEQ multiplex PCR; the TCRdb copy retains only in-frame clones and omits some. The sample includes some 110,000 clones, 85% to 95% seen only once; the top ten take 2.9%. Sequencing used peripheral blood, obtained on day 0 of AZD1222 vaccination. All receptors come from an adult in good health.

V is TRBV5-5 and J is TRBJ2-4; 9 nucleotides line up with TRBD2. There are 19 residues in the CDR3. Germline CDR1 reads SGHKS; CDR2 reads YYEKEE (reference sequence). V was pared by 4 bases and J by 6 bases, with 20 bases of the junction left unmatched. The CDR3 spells CASSPSWTRLAEATNIQYF. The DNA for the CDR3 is TGTGCCAGCAGCCCGAGTTGGACCAGACTAGCGGAGGCGACAAACATTCAGTACTTC.

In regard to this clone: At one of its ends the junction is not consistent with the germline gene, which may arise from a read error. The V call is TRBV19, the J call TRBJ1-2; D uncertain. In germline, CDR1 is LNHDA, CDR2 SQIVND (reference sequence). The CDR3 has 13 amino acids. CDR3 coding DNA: TGTGCCAGTAGTACCCCGAACCAGCCAACCTGGGCCTTC. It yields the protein CASSTPNQPTWAF. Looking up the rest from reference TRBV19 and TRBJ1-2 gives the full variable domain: DGGITQSPKYLFRKEGQNVTLSCEQNLNHDAMYWYRQDPGQGLRLIYYSQIVNDFQKGDIAEGYSVSREKKESFPLTVTSAQKNPTAFYLCASSTPNQPTWAFGSGTRLTVV.

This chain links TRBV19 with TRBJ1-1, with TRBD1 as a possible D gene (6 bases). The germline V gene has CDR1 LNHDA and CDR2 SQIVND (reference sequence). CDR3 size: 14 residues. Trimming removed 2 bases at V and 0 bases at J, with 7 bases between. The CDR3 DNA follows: TGTGCCAGTAGTATAAGGACAGTGAACACTGAAGCTTTCTTT. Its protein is CASSIRTVNTEAFF.

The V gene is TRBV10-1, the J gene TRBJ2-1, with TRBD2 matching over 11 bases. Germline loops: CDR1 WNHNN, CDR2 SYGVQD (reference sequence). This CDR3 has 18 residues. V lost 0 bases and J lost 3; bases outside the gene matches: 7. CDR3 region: CASSESSWGLADYNEQFF. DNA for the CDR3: TGCGCCAGCAGTGAGTCGAGTTGGGGACTAGCGGACTACAATGAGCAGTTCTTC.

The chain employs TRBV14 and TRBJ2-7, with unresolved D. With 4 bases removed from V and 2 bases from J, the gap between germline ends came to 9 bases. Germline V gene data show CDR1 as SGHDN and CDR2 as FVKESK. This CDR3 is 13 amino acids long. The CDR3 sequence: CASSRPDPYEQYF. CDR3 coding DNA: TGTGCCAGCAGCCGCCCCGACCCCTACGAGCAGTACTTC.

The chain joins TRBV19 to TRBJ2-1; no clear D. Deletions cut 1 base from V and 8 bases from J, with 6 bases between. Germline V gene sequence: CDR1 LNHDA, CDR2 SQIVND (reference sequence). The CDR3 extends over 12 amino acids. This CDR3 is CASSIVEDEQFF. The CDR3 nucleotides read TGTGCCAGTAGTATAGTAGAGGATGAGCAGTTCTTC.

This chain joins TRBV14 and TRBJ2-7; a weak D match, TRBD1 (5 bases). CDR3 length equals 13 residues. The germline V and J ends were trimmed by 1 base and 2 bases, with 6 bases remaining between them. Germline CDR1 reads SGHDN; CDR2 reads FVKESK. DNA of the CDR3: TGTGCCAGCAGCCAAGGCAGGGCCTACGAGCAGTACTTC. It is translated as CASSQGRAYEQYF.

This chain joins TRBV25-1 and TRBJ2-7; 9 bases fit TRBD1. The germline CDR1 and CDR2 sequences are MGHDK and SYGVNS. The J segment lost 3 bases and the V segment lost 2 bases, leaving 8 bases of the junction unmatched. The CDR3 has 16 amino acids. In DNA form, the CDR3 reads TGTGCCAGCAGTGAACGCGGAGGGACAGGGTTCTACGAGCAGTACTTC. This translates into CASSERGGTGFYEQYF.

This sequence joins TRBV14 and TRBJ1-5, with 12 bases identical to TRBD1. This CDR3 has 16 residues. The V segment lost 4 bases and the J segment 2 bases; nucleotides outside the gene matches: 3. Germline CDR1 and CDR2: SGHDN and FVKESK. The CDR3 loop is CASSLGQGAGNQPQHF. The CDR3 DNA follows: TGTGCCAGCAGCCTGGGACAGGGGGCAGGCAATCAGCCCCAGCATTTT.

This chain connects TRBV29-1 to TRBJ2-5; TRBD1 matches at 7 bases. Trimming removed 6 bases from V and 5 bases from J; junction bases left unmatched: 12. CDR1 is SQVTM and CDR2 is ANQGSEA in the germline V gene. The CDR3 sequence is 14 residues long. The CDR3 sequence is CSVPKQGRFETQYF. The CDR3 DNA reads TGCAGCGTCCCAAAACAGGGGAGATTCGAGACCCAGTACTTC. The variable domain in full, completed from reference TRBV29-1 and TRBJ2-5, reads SAVISQKPSRDICQRGTSLTIQCQVDSQVTMMFWYRQQPGQSLTLIATANQGSEATYESGFVIDKFPISRPNLTFSTLTVSNMSPEDSSIYLCSVPKQGRFETQYFGPGTRLLVL.

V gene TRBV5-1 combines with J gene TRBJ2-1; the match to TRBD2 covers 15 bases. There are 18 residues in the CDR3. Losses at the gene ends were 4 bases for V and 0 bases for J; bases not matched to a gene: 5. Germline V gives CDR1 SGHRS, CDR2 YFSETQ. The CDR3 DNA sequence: TGCGCCAGCAGCCAGGGACTAGCGGGAGGCCTCTCCTACAATGAGCAGTTCTTC. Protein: CASSQGLAGGLSYNEQFF.

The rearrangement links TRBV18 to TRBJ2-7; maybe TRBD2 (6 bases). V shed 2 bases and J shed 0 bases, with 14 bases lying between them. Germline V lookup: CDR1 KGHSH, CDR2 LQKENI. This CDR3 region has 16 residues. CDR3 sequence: CASSPAQPTSSYEQYF. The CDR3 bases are TGTGCCAGCTCACCAGCCCAGCCGACTAGCTCCTACGAGCAGTACTTC. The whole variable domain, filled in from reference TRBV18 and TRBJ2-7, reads NAGVMQNPRHLVRRRGQEARLRCSPMKGHSHVYWYRQLPEEGLKFMVYLQKENIIDESGMPKERFSAEFPKEGPSILRIQQVVRGDSAAYFCASSPAQPTSSYEQYFGPGTRLTVT.

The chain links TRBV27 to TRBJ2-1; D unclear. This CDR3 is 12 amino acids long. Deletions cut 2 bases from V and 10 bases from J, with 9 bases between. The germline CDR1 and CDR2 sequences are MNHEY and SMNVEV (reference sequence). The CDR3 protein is CASSLTAAEQFF. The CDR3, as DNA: TGTGCCAGCAGTTTAACGGCCGCGGAGCAGTTCTTC.

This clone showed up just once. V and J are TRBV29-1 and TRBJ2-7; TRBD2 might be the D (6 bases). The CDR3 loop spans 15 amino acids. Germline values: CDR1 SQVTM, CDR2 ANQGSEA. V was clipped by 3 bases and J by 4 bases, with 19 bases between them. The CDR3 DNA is TGCAGCGTTGAGCGGGCGGGAAGACCCGGGTACGAGCAGTACTTC. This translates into CSVERAGRPGYEQYF.

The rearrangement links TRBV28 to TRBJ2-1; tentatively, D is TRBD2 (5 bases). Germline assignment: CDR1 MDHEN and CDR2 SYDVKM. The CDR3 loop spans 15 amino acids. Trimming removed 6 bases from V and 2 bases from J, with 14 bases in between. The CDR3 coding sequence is TGTGCCAGCAGCTCGAGCGGCCCCCCCTACAATGAGCAGTTCTTC. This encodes CASSSSGPPYNEQFF.

Here the CDR3 reads CASSQDSSSYNEQFF. CDR3 DNA sequence: TGCGCCAGCAGCCAGGACAGCAGCTCCTACAATGAGCAGTTCTTC. The rearrangement links TRBV4-1 to TRBJ2-1, with TRBD1 as a possible D gene (6 bases). Trimming removed 3 bases at V and 0 bases at J, with 9 bases between. The germline CDR1 and CDR2 sequences are MGHRA and YSYEKL. The CDR3 contains 15 residues.

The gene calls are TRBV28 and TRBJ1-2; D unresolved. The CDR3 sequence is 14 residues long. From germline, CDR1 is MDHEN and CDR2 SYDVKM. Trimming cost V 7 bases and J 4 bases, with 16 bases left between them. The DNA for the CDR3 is TGTGCCAGCAAGAGAGAAGACAAGAGCTATGGCTACACCTTC. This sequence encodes CASKREDKSYGYTF.

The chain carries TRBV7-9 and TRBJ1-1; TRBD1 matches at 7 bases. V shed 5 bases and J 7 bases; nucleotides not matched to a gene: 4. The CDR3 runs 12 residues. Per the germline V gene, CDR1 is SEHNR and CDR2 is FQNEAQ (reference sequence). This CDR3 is CASSRGPGEAFF. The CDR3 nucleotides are TGTGCCAGCAGCAGGGGGCCGGGTGAAGCTTTCTTT. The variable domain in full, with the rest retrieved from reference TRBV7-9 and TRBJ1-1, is DTGVSQNPRHKITKRGQNVTFRCDPISEHNRLYWYRQTLGQGPEFLTYFQNEAQLEKSRLLSDRFSAERPKGSFSTLEIQRTEQGDSAMYLCASSRGPGEAFFGQGTRLTVV.

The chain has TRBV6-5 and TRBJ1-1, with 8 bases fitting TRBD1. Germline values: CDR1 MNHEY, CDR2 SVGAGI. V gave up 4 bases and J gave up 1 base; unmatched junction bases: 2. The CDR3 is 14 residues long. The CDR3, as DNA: TGTGCCAGCAGTTGGGACAGGAGGAACACTGAAGCTTTCTTT. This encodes CASSWDRRNTEAFF.

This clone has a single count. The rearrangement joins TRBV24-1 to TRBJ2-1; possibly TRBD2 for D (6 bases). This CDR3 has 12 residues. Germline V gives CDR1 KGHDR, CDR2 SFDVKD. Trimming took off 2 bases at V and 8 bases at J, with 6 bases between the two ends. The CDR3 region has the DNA TGTGCCACCAGTGATTGGGAGGATGAGCAGTTCTTC. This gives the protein CATSDWEDEQFF.

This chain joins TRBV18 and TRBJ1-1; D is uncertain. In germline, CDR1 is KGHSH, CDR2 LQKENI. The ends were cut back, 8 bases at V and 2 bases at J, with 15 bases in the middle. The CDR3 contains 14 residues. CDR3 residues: CASHRGQPNTEAFF. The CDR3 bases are TGTGCCAGCCACCGAGGGCAGCCCAACACTGAAGCTTTCTTT.

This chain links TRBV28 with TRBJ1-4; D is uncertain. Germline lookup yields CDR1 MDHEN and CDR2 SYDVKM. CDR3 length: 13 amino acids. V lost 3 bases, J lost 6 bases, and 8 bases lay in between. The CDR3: CASSLRLDEKLFF. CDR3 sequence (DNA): TGTGCCAGCAGTTTGAGATTGGATGAAAAACTGTTTTTT.

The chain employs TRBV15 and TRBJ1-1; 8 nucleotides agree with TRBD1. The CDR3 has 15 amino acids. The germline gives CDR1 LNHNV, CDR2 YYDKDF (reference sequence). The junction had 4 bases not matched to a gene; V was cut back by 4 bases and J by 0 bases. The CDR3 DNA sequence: TGTGCCACCAGCATAGGACAGGGCATGAACACTGAAGCTTTCTTT. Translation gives CATSIGQGMNTEAFF.

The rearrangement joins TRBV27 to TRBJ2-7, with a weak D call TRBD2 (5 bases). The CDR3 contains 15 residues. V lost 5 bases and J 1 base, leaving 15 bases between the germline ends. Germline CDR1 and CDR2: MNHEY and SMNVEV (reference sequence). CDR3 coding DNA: TGTGCCAGCAGTCCCCTGACTCGGAGGTCCTACGAGCAGTACTTC. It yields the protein CASSPLTRRSYEQYF.

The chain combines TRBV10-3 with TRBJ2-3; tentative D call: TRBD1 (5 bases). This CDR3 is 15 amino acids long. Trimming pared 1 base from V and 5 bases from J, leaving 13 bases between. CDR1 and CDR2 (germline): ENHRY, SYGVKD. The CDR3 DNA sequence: TGTGCCATCAGTGAGTTAGGGGCCGTGGGAGATACGCAGTATTTT. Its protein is CAISELGAVGDTQYF.

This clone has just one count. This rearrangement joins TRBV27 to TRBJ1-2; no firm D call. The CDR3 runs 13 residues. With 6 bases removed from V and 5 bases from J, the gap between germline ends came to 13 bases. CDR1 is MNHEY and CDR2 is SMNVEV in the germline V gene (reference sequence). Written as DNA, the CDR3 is TGTGCCAGCAGACCTAGGACGGAGTATGGCTACACCTTC. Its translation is CASRPRTEYGYTF.

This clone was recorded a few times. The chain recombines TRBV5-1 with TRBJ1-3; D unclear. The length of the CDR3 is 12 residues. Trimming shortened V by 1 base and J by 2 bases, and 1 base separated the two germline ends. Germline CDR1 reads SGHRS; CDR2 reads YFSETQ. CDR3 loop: CASSLPGNTIYF. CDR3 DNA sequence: TGCGCCAGCAGCTTGCCTGGAAACACCATATATTTT. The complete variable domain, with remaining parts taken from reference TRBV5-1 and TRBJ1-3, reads KAGVTQTPRYLIKTRGQQVTLSCSPISGHRSVSWYQQTPGQGLQFLFEYFSETQRNKGNFPGRFSGRQFSNSRSEMNVSTLELGDSALYLCASSLPGNTIYFGEGSWLTVV.